This T cell receptor beta chain derives from a study of response to subunit inactivated influenza vaccine. This CDR3 is 15 amino acids long. Germline values: CDR1 LNHDA, CDR2 SQIVND (reference sequence). Trimming took off 1 base at V and 1 base at J, with 8 bases between the two ends. This clonotype was counted a few times. TCRdb recomputed calls from the RT-PCR reads with MiXCR, one row per CDR3 protein. The sample consists of just over 300,000 distinct CDR3 sequences, around a fifth of them appearing once. The source material was PBMCs from blood, sampled less than 22 months after vaccination. The chain combines TRBV19 with TRBJ1-5; possible D gene TRBD1, 6 bases. The clonotype was recovered from a man in his fifties or sixties who received an inactivated influenza vaccine. The DNA for the CDR3 is TGTGCCAGTAGTATAGGAGACAGGAGCAATCAGCCCCAGCATTTT. Residues: CASSIGDRSNQPQHF.